Below, 17 T cell receptor beta chains from the same sample are listed, as sequenced in a study of human thymus T cells (dated by TCRdb to the early 2020s). Thymus tissue was collected as surgical resects that were removed during corrective cardiac surgery. Libraries came from the immunoSEQ multiplex PCR assay. TCRdb re-hosts the immuneACCESS table, in-frame sequences only. Its copies lack some clones; in the studies checked, an unresolved V gene accounts for under half of them, and the cause for the rest is not known. Present in this sample are some 78,000 clones, approximately 97% of which were seen just once. The ten largest make up under 0.035% of the sample. The material sequenced was thymus tissue. These receptors all come from a boy less than two years old with a congenital heart defect but otherwise immunologically healthy.

The chain uses TRBV19 and TRBJ2-7; 10 bases are shared with TRBD1. Germline loops: CDR1 LNHDA, CDR2 SQIVND (reference sequence). J was trimmed by 6 bases and V by 3 bases; bases with no gene match: 5. The CDR3 has 14 residues. CDR3 sequence reads: CASSIGQGVAEQYF. CDR3 nucleotides: TGTGCCAGTAGTATTGGACAGGGGGTAGCCGAGCAGTACTTC.

The chain joins TRBV18 to TRBJ2-7, with TRBD2 identical over 12 bases. Germline V lookup: CDR1 KGHSH, CDR2 LQKENI. This CDR3 is built from 17 residues. Trimming cost V 1 base and J 2 bases; bases outside gene matches: 6. CDR3 sequence (DNA): TGTGCCAGCTCACCACAGAGACTAGCGGGGGCCACCTACGAGCAGTACTTC. Translated: CASSPQRLAGATYEQYF. The complete variable domain, with remaining parts taken from reference TRBV18 and TRBJ2-7, reads NAGVMQNPRHLVRRRGQEARLRCSPMKGHSHVYWYRQLPEEGLKFMVYLQKENIIDESGMPKERFSAEFPKEGPSILRIQQVVRGDSAAYFCASSPQRLAGATYEQYFGPGTRLTVT.

The chain combines TRBV5-6 with TRBJ2-1; D unresolved. Germline CDR1 SGHDT, CDR2 YYEEEE. The CDR3 has 13 residues. V lost 3 bases and J 4 bases, leaving 8 bases between the germline ends. The DNA for the CDR3 is TGTGCCAGCAGCTCGGGCGGATACAATGAGCAGTTCTTC. It specifies CASSSGGYNEQFF.

The chain has TRBV4-1 and TRBJ2-5; the D gene is possibly TRBD2 (6 bases). CDR1 and CDR2 from the germline V gene are MGHRA and YSYEKL. Trimming removed 4 bases at V and 6 bases at J, with 21 bases between. The CDR3 spans 16 residues. The CDR3 DNA follows: TGCGCCAGCAGCCGGTATCCCTTGAGCGGGCCGAAGACCCAGTACTTC. Translation: CASSRYPLSGPKTQYF.

The chain carries TRBV4-2 and TRBJ2-1; D call uncertain. Germline V gives CDR1 LGHNA, CDR2 YNFKEQ. V dropped 1 base and J dropped 4 bases, with 14 bases sitting between them. The CDR3 has 16 residues. CDR3 sequence (DNA): TGTGCCAGCAGCCAAGCCCAGGATAATCCTTACAATGAGCAGTTCTTC. Translating it yields CASSQAQDNPYNEQFF.

V and J are TRBV7-3 and TRBJ2-2; D might be TRBD1 (6 bases). The CDR3 runs 19 residues. The germline CDR1 and CDR2 sequences are SGHTA and FQGTGA. V shed 1 base and J shed 6 bases, with 24 bases lying between them. The CDR3 loop is CASSLNGLGTRPNAGELFF. The CDR3 DNA reads TGTGCCAGCAGCTTAAATGGATTAGGGACAAGGCCTAATGCCGGGGAGCTGTTTTTT.

The chain links TRBV14 to TRBJ2-3, with D tentatively TRBD2 (6 bases). Germline assignment: CDR1 SGHDN and CDR2 FVKESK. Trimming removed 0 bases at V and 6 bases at J, with 13 bases between. This CDR3 spans 15 amino acids. The CDR3 reads CASSQDGAGRDTQYF. The CDR3 DNA reads as TGTGCCAGCAGCCAAGATGGCGCAGGGAGGGATACGCAGTATTTT.

This clone has just one count. The J gene is TRBJ2-2, the V gene TRBV11-2; D possibly corresponds to TRBD1 (6 bases). CDR1 SGHAT and CDR2 FQNNGV come from the germline V gene. V lost 5 bases, J lost 4 bases, and 11 bases lay in between. There are 14 residues in the CDR3. As DNA, the CDR3 is TGTGCCAGCAGCCGTTACAGGGCCACCGGGGAGCTGTTTTTT. This codes for CASSRYRATGELFF.

Turning to this clone: Other DNA sequences in this sample translate to the same CDR3. The rearrangement uses TRBV20-1 and TRBJ2-7; D gene unclear. Germline CDR1 is DFQATT and CDR2 is SNEGSKA (reference sequence). Trimming stripped 3 bases from V and 2 bases from J, with 5 bases between. The CDR3 runs to 11 residues. CDR3 nucleotide sequence: TGCAGTGCTAGTTCCGCCTACGAGCAGTACTTC. Its translation: CSASSAYEQYF.

The chain has TRBV7-2 and TRBJ1-2; D unclear. The CDR3 sequence is 12 residues long. V was shortened by 5 bases and J by 8 bases, with 12 bases between the two germline ends. Per germline, CDR1 SGHTA and CDR2 FQGNSA. DNA of the CDR3: TGTGCCAGCAGCCTTTTTTGGGTGGGCTACACCTTC. Translating gives CASSLFWVGYTF.

A single count supports this clone. The CDR3 reads CASSLAASGSGNEQFF. The CDR3 DNA reads TGTGCCAGCAGCTTAGCGGCTAGCGGGAGCGGGAATGAGCAGTTCTTC. V is TRBV7-2 and J is TRBJ2-1, with TRBD2 matching over 10 bases. This CDR3 is 16 amino acids long. Germline lookup yields CDR1 SGHTA and CDR2 FQGNSA. V lost 0 bases to trimming and J lost 7 bases; unmatched junction nucleotides: 6.

The chain joins TRBV28 to TRBJ2-7; D unresolved. Germline CDR1 is MDHEN and CDR2 is SYDVKM. The CDR3 runs 14 residues. The V gene lost 11 bases and the J gene lost 1 base, with 18 bases spanning the gap. CDR3 nucleotides: TGTGCCGCCCAGGTACGGCTGGGGTCCTACGAGCAGTACTTC. Its translation is CAAQVRLGSYEQYF.

The chain is built from TRBV29-1 and TRBJ2-5, with 8 bases lining up with TRBD1. Trimming removed 5 bases from V and 1 base from J; junction bases left unmatched: 6. CDR1 is SQVTM, CDR2 ANQGSEA, per germline. The CDR3 spans 14 residues. CDR3 in amino acids: CSVYGQGGQETQYF. The CDR3 DNA reads TGCAGCGTTTACGGACAGGGAGGCCAAGAGACCCAGTACTTC. Combining the CDR3 with reference TRBV29-1 and TRBJ2-5 gives the whole variable domain SAVISQKPSRDICQRGTSLTIQCQVDSQVTMMFWYRQQPGQSLTLIATANQGSEATYESGFVIDKFPISRPNLTFSTLTVSNMSPEDSSIYLCSVYGQGGQETQYFGPGTRLLVL.

The chain carries TRBV5-6 and TRBJ2-2; D remains unclear. The CDR3 has 14 residues. Germline V CDR1 and CDR2: SGHDT, YYEEEE. Trimming left V 2 bases short and J 4 bases short, with 9 bases between. The CDR3 DNA reads TGTGCCAGCAGCTTAGGCGTGGGCACCGGGGAGCTGTTTTTT. Protein product: CASSLGVGTGELFF.

The CDR3 coding sequence is TGTGCCAGCAGCTTAGAAATAGATTACTACACTGAAGCTTTCTTT. It codes for CASSLEIDYYTEAFF. V and J are TRBV7-2 and TRBJ1-1; no definite D call. CDR1 is SGHTA and CDR2 is FQGNSA in the germline V gene. V dropped 1 base and J dropped 3 bases, with 12 bases sitting between them. This CDR3 contains 15 residues.

The chain uses TRBV25-1 and TRBJ2-7, with TRBD1 matching over 9 bases. Losses at the gene ends were 3 bases for V and 5 bases for J; bases not matched to a gene: 11. Germline lookup yields CDR1 MGHDK and CDR2 SYGVNS. The CDR3 runs 16 residues. CDR3 bases: TGTGCCAGCAGTGACCCCCTCACAGGGGGCTCGGACGAGCAGTACTTC. This codes for CASSDPLTGGSDEQYF.

The rearrangement links TRBV6-1 to TRBJ2-7; the match to TRBD2 covers 11 bases. The junction had 19 bases not matched to a gene; V was cut back by 2 bases and J by 4 bases. The V gene's germline CDR1 is MNHNS and CDR2 SASEGT. The CDR3 covers 20 residues. CDR3 sequence (DNA): TGTGCCAGCAGTGAATTAGAGTCGGCGGCCCTAGCGGGAGGATCGTACGAGCAGTACTTC. Amino acid sequence: CASSELESAALAGGSYEQYF.